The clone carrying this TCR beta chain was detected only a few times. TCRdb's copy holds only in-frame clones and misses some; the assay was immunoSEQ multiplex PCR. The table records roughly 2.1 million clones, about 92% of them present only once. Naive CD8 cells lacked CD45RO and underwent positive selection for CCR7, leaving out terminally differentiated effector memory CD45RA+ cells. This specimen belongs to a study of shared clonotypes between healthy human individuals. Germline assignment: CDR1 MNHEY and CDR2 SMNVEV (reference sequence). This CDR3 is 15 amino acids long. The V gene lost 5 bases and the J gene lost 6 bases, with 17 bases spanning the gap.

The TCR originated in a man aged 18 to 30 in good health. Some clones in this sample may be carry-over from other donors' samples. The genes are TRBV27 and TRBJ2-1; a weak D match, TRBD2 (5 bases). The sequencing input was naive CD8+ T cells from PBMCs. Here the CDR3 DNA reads TGTGCCAGCAGTCCTCAACATGAGGGCTTCAATGAGCAGTTCTTC. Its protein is CASSPQHEGFNEQFF.